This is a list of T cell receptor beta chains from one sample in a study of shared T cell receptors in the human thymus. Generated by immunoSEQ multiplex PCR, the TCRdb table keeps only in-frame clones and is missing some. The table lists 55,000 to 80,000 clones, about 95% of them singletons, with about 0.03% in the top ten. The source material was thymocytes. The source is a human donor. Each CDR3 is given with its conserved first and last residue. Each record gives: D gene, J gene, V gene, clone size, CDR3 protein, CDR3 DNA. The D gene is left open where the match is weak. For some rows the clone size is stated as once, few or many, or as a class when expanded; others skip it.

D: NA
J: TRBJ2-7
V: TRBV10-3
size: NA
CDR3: CAIRDGQNRVYEQYF
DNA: TGTGCCATCAGAGACGGACAGAATCGGGTATACGAGCAGTACTTC

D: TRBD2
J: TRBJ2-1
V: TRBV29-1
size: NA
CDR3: CSVEDHLAGPYNEQFF
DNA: TGCAGCGTTGAGGACCATCTAGCGGGGCCCTACAATGAGCAGTTCTTC

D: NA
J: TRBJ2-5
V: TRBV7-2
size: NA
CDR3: CASSLGGRGWETQYF
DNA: TGTGCCAGCAGCTTAGGGGGACGCGGTTGGGAGACCCAGTACTTC

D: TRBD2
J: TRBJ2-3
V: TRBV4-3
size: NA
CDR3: CASSPKTYTTSGGDRSTDTQYF
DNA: TGCGCCAGCAGCCCTAAGACCTATACAACTAGCGGGGGCGATCGGAGCACAGATACGCAGTATTTT

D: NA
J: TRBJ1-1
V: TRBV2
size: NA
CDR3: CASSEERGNRVSLDTEAFF
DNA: TGTGCCAGCAGTGAAGAGCGAGGGAACAGGGTAAGCCTGGACACTGAAGCTTTCTTT

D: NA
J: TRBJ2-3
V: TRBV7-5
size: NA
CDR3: CALLFRVETQYF
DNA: TGTGCCCTACTATTCAGGGTTGAAACGCAGTATTTT

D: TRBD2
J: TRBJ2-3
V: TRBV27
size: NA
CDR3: CASLSLAEQHTDTQYF
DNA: TGTGCCAGCCTTTCTCTAGCGGAACAGCACACAGATACGCAGTATTTT

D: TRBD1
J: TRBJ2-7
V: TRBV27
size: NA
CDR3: CASSSKTGGSYEQYF
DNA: TGTGCCAGCAGTTCCAAGACAGGGGGCTCCTACGAGCAGTACTTC

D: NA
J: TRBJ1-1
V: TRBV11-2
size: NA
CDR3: CASIPTGWGADTEAFF
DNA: TGTGCCAGCATCCCGACGGGGTGGGGGGCGGACACTGAAGCTTTCTTT

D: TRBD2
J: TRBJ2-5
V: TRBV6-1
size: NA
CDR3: CASPPTSGVQETQYF
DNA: TGTGCCAGTCCACCGACTAGCGGGGTCCAAGAGACCCAGTACTTC

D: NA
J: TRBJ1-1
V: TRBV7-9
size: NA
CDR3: CASSLLFNTEAFF
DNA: TGTGCCAGCAGCTTACTATTTAACACTGAAGCTTTCTTT

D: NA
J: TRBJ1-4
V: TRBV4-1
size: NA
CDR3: CASSQETDQNEKLFF
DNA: TGCGCCAGCAGCCAAGAGACAGACCAAAATGAAAAACTGTTTTTT

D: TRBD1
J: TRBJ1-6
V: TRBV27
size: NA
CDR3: CASSHWTGKGSYNSPLHF
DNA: TGTGCCAGCAGTCATTGGACAGGGAAGGGGTCCTATAATTCACCCCTCCACTTT

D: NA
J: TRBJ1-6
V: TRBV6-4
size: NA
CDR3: CASSPRGGSNSPLHF
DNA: TGTGCCAGCAGTCCCAGGGGTGGATCTAATTCACCCCTCCACTTT

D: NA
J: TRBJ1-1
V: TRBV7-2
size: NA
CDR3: CASSPAPSNTEAFF
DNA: TGTGCCAGCAGCCCAGCCCCGTCCAACACTGAAGCTTTCTTT

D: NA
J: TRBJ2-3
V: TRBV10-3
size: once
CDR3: CAISSGQSTDTQYF
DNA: TGTGCCATCAGCTCAGGACAGAGCACAGATACGCAGTATTTT

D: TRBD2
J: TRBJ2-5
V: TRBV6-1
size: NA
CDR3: CASSEARTTSGGETQYF
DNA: TGTGCCAGCAGTGAAGCCCGTACGACTAGCGGGGGCGAGACCCAGTACTTC

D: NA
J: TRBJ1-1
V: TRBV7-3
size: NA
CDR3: CATRDGEAFF
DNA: TGTGCCACACGGGACGGGGAAGCTTTCTTT

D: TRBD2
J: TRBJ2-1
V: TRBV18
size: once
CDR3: CASSPSGGKYNEQFF
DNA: TGTGCCAGCTCACCTAGCGGGGGGAAATACAATGAGCAGTTCTTC

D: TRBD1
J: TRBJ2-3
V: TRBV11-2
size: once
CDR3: CASSLKYGTGGPDTQYF
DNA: TGTGCCAGCAGCTTAAAGTACGGGACAGGGGGTCCAGATACGCAGTATTTT

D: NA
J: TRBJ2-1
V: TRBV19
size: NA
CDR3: CASSSRTDARLHNEQFF
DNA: TGTGCCAGTAGTTCCCGGACAGACGCCCGTCTTCACAATGAGCAGTTCTTC

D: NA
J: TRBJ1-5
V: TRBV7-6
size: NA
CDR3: CASSFEGNQPQHF
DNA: TGTGCCAGCAGCTTCGAGGGGAATCAGCCCCAGCATTTT

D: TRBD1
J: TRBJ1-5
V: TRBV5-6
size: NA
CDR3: CASSITGGASQPQHF
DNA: TGTGCCAGCAGCATCACAGGGGGCGCGAGTCAGCCCCAGCATTTT

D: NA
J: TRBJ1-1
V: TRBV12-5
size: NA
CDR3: CASGPTESEAFF
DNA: TGTGCTAGTGGCCCCACAGAGTCTGAAGCTTTCTTT

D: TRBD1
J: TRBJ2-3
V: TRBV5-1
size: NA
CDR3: CASSPGLGTPGQGPRGNTDTQYF
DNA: TGCGCCAGCAGCCCCGGTCTTGGGACACCGGGACAGGGGCCACGAGGGAACACAGATACGCAGTATTTT

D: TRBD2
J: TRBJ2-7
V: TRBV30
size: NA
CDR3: CAWSVPGGAYEQYF
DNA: TGTGCCTGGAGTGTCCCCGGGGGGGCCTACGAGCAGTACTTC

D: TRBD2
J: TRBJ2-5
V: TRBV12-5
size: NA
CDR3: CASAFGGGYQETQYF
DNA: TGTGCTAGTGCCTTTGGGGGGGGGTACCAAGAGACCCAGTACTTC

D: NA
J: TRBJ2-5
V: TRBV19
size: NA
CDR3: CASSTREETQYF
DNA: TGTGCCAGTAGTACTAGAGAAGAGACCCAGTACTTC

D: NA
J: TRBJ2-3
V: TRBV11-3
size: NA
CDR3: CASSFSADTQYF
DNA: TGTGCCAGCAGCTTTAGCGCAGATACGCAGTATTTT

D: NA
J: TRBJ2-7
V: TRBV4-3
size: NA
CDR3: CASSETQSRTTGREQYF
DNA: TGCGCCAGCAGCGAAACCCAAAGCAGGACTACAGGGAGGGAGCAGTACTTC

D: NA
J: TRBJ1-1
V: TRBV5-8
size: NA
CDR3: CASSPGHRINTEAFF
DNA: TGTGCCAGCAGCCCCGGCCATCGGATCAACACTGAAGCTTTCTTT

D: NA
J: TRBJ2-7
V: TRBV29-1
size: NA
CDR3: CSVEFQGTGREQYF
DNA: TGCAGCGTTGAGTTTCAGGGAACCGGACGCGAGCAGTACTTC

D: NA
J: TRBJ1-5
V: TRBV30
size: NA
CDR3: CAWKLLRGGRQPQHF
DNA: TGTGCCTGGAAACTTCTTAGGGGAGGTCGGCAGCCCCAGCATTTT

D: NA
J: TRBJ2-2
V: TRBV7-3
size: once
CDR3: CASSSPAGSGTGELFF
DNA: TGTGCCAGCAGCTCTCCGGCGGGGAGCGGCACCGGGGAGCTGTTTTTT

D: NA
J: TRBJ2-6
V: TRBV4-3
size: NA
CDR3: CASSQQELTGFSGANVLTF
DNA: TGCGCCAGCAGCCAACAAGAGCTTACAGGGTTCTCTGGGGCCAACGTCCTGACTTTC

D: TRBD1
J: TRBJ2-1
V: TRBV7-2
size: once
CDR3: CASSSHRGSYNEQFF
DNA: TGTGCCAGCAGCTCCCACAGGGGCTCCTACAATGAGCAGTTCTTC

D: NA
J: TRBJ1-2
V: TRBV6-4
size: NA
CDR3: CASRGLGQYGYTF
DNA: TGTGCCAGCAGGGGCCTAGGACAATATGGCTACACCTTC

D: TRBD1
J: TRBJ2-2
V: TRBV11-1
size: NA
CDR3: CASSFSFWTGNTGELFF
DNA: TGTGCCAGCAGCTTTTCGTTCTGGACAGGAAACACCGGGGAGCTGTTTTTT

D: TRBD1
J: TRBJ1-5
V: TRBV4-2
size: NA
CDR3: CASSHSKVDRGLTNQPQHF
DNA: TGTGCCAGCAGCCACTCCAAAGTGGACAGGGGGCTAACCAATCAGCCCCAGCATTTT

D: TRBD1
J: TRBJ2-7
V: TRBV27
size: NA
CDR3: CASSLRPGQGAYEQYF
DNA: TGTGCCAGCAGTTTACGTCCCGGGCAGGGGGCCTACGAGCAGTACTTC

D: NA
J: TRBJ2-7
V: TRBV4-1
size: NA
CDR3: CASRLENEQYF
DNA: TGCGCCAGCAGGCTGGAGAACGAGCAGTACTTC

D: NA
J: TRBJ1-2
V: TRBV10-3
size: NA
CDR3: CATEGTTGGGRDYGYTF
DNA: TGTGCCACAGAGGGAACCACCGGCGGGGGGCGCGACTATGGCTACACCTTC

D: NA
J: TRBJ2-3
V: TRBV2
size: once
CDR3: CASSVGSRDTDTQYF
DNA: TGTGCCAGCAGTGTGGGGAGCAGGGATACAGATACGCAGTATTTT

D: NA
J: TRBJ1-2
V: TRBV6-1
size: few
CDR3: CASSIGGALYGYTF
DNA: TGTGCCAGTAGCATCGGGGGCGCCTTGTATGGCTACACCTTC

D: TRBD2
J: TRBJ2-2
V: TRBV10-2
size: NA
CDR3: CASISSGGLSGELFF
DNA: TGCGCCAGCATTTCTAGCGGGGGCCTGTCCGGGGAGCTGTTTTTT

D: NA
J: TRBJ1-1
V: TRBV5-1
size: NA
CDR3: CASSLVPAGRGEGYTEAFF
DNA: TGCGCCAGCAGCTTGGTACCGGCGGGGAGGGGCGAGGGCTACACTGAAGCTTTCTTT

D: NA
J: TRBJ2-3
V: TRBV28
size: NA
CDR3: CASSLYAGFSTDTQYF
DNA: TGTGCCAGCAGTTTATACGCAGGCTTTTCCACAGATACGCAGTATTTT

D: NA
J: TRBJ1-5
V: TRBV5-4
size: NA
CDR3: CASSAGGLNQPQHF
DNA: TGTGCCAGCAGCGCCGGAGGATTAAATCAGCCCCAGCATTTT